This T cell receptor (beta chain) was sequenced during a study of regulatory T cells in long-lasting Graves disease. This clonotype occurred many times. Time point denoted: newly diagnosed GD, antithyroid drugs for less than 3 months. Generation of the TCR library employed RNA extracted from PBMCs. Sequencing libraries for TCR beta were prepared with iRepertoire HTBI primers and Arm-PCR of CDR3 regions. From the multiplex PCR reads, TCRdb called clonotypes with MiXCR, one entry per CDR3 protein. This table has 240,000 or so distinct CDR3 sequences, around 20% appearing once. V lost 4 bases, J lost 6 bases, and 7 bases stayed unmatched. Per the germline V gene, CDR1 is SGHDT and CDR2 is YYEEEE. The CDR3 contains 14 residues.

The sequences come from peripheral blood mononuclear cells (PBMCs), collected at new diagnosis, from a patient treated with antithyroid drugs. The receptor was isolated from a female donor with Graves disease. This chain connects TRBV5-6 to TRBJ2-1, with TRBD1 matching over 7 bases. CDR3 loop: CASSQGDGPNEQFF. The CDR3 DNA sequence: TGTGCCAGCAGCCAGGGGGACGGCCCCAATGAGCAGTTCTTC.